Listed here are 20 T cell receptor beta chains from one sample, sequenced in a study of CD8 T cells in Susac syndrome. Random hexamers were used to reverse transcribe the RNA input (about 0.45 to 1 ug). TCRdb processed the immunoSEQ multiplex PCR reads anew with MiXCR; each CDR3 protein has one entry. The sample yields approximately 150,000 distinct CDR3 sequences, about 95% seen once. Sequencing used CD4+ T cells from PBMCs. The receptors shown here come from a human donor with multiple sclerosis.

The chain combines TRBV6-5 with TRBJ2-7; D is perhaps TRBD1 or TRBD2 (5 bases each). CDR3 length: 11 residues. Trimming took off 7 bases at V and 6 bases at J, with 10 bases between the two ends. In germline, CDR1 is MNHEY, CDR2 SVGAGI. The CDR3 nucleotides read TGTGCCAGCATTAGAGGGGCCGAGCAGTACTTC. This translates into CASIRGAEQYF.

The rearrangement links TRBV5-1 to TRBJ2-7; TRBD2 matches at 7 bases. CDR1 is SGHRS and CDR2 is YFSETQ in the germline V gene. V was clipped by 4 bases and J by 4 bases; unmatched bases: 5. There are 13 residues in the CDR3. CDR3 in amino acids: CASSSGALYEQYF. In DNA form, the CDR3 reads TGCGCCAGCAGCAGCGGGGCCCTTTACGAGCAGTACTTC.

J is TRBJ1-2 and V is TRBV2, with D possibly being TRBD1 (6 bases). With 6 bases removed from V and 8 bases from J, the gap between germline ends came to 16 bases. Germline V lookup: CDR1 SNHLY, CDR2 FYNNEI. The CDR3 spans 13 residues. In DNA, the CDR3 is TGTGCCAGCAGAGAGGACAGTAAAGGCGGCTACACCTTC. It codes for CASREDSKGGYTF.

V usage is TRBV27 and J usage is TRBJ2-1, with 8 bases identical to TRBD1. Germline-derived CDR1 and CDR2 are MNHEY and SMNVEV (reference sequence). The CDR3 is 14 amino acids. Trimming at V came to 8 bases and at J to 6 bases, leaving 9 bases not matched to a gene. The CDR3 reads CASRADRASNEQFF. In nucleotides, the CDR3 is TGTGCCAGCCGTGCGGACAGGGCCTCCAATGAGCAGTTCTTC.

The genes are TRBV15 and TRBJ1-4, with D possibly matching TRBD1 (5 bases). The ends were cut back, 3 bases at V and 8 bases at J, with 10 bases in the middle. This CDR3 is built from 13 residues. The V gene's germline CDR1 is LNHNV and CDR2 YYDKDF (reference sequence). This chain's CDR3 is CATSRDQGEKLFF. CDR3 coding DNA: TGTGCCACCAGCAGGGACCAGGGAGAAAAACTGTTTTTT.

This chain joins TRBV12-3 or TRBV12-4 and TRBJ2-2, with D perhaps assigned TRBD1 or TRBD2 (6 bases each). The V end was cut by 5 bases, the J end by 1 base, with 8 bases between. CDR3 size: 14 residues. CDR3 in amino acids: CASSKGGNTGELFF. The CDR3 DNA is TGTGCCAGCAGTAAGGGGGGGAACACCGGGGAGCTGTTTTTT.

The chain joins TRBV20-1 to TRBJ2-5; 11 bases line up with TRBD1. There are 16 residues in the CDR3. After removal of 5 bases from V and 4 bases from J, the junction contained 12 bases not matched to a gene. CDR1 and CDR2 (germline): DFQATT, SNEGSKA (reference sequence). CDR3 nucleotides: TGCAGTGCTTCCCGGGACAGGGGGAGATTTTTAGAGACCCAGTACTTC. It translates to CSASRDRGRFLETQYF.

V and J are TRBV12-3 or TRBV12-4 and TRBJ2-7, with 11 bases aligning to TRBD1. The ends lost 6 bases at V and 6 bases at J; junction bases unmatched: 7. This CDR3 region has 14 residues. CDR3 in DNA: TGTGCCAGCAGCGTCCGGGACAGGGGGGGCGAGCAGTACTTC. Translated, it gives CASSVRDRGGEQYF.

The rearrangement links TRBV30 to TRBJ1-1; no reliable D call. V was trimmed by 2 bases and J by 10 bases, leaving 20 bases between them. Germline CDR1 GTSNPN, CDR2 SVGIG (reference sequence). This CDR3 is 14 amino acids long. In nucleotides, the CDR3 is TGTGCCTGGAGTACCCTTTTCCGGGGAGTAAGAGCTTTCTTT. It codes for CAWSTLFRGVRAFF.

This chain links TRBV28 with TRBJ2-1, with TRBD2 matching over 8 bases. The CDR3 length is 15 residues. Germline V gene lookup returns CDR1 MDHEN and CDR2 SYDVKM. With V trimmed by 5 bases and J by 9 bases, 12 bases remained unmatched. CDR3 sequence (DNA): TGTGCCAGCAGTCCTCGGGGACTAGAGCTAGGTGAGCAGTTCTTC. Its translation: CASSPRGLELGEQFF.

This chain connects TRBV30 to TRBJ2-3; 10 bases match TRBD2. From germline, CDR1 is GTSNPN and CDR2 SVGIG (reference sequence). V trimming: 2 bases; J trimming: 2 bases; junction bases outside the gene matches: 10. The CDR3 contains 17 residues. CDR3 DNA: TGTGCCTGGAGTCTTACTCGGACTAGCGGAAACACAGATACGCAGTATTTT. This gives the protein CAWSLTRTSGNTDTQYF.

The chain couples TRBV10-3 to TRBJ1-5; a possible D gene is TRBD1 (5 bases). This CDR3 region has 13 residues. Germline lookup yields CDR1 ENHRY and CDR2 SYGVKD. V gave up 2 bases and J gave up 4 bases, with 6 bases separating them. CDR3 sequence (DNA): TGTGCCATCAGTGAGAAGGGGAATCAGCCCCAGCATTTT. This encodes CAISEKGNQPQHF.

The chain recombines TRBV12-3 or TRBV12-4 with TRBJ2-3; 9 bases agree with TRBD2. There are 15 residues in the CDR3. Germline trimming cut 7 bases from V and 1 base from J; bases unmatched to any gene: 6. The CDR3 DNA follows: TGTGCCAGCAAAATGACTAGCGGACGCACAGATACGCAGTATTTT. Protein: CASKMTSGRTDTQYF.

The chain is built from TRBV20-1 and TRBJ2-7; 9 bases are a match to TRBD2. V shed 6 bases, J shed 5 bases, and the junction held 8 bases outside the gene matches. The CDR3 is 13 residues long. In germline, CDR1 is DFQATT, CDR2 SNEGSKA (reference sequence). CDR3 residues: CSAPGIAGDEQYF. In DNA, the CDR3 is TGCAGTGCCCCCGGGATAGCGGGGGACGAGCAGTACTTC.

V is TRBV7-3 and J is TRBJ2-1; 7 bases align to TRBD2. This CDR3 has 13 residues. Trimming removed 2 bases from V and 10 bases from J; junction bases left unmatched: 5. Looked up from germline, CDR1 is SGHTA and CDR2 is FQGTGA. The CDR3 is CASSLRLAGEQFF. DNA for the CDR3: TGTGCCAGCAGCTTACGACTAGCTGGGGAGCAGTTCTTC.

The CDR3 DNA reads TGCAGCGTTTCGGGGACAGGTCGAGGTGTACAAGCTTTCTTT. Translated, it gives CSVSGTGRGVQAFF. The chain uses TRBV29-1 and TRBJ1-1, with TRBD1 identical over 8 bases. The CDR3 is 14 amino acids. Germline V gene data show CDR1 as SQVTM and CDR2 as ANQGSEA. The trim removed 5 bases at V and 9 bases at J, leaving 14 bases unmatched. Full variable domain (remainder filled in from reference TRBV29-1 and TRBJ1-1): SAVISQKPSRDICQRGTSLTIQCQVDSQVTMMFWYRQQPGQSLTLIATANQGSEATYESGFVIDKFPISRPNLTFSTLTVSNMSPEDSSIYLCSVSGTGRGVQAFFGQGTRLTVV.

The chain couples TRBV30 to TRBJ1-2, with no clear D. The CDR3 sequence is 11 residues long. Between the trimmed V and J ends, which lost 5 bases and 8 bases, there was a span of 12 bases. Germline-derived CDR1 and CDR2 are GTSNPN and SVGIG (reference sequence). CDR3 sequence: CAWGLYEGYTF. The CDR3 region has the DNA TGTGCCTGGGGGTTATACGAAGGCTACACCTTC. Variable domain in full (rest from reference TRBV30 and TRBJ1-2): SQTIHQWPATLVQPVGSPLSLECTVEGTSNPNLYWYRQAAGRGLQLLFYSVGIGQISSEVPQNLSASRPQDRQFILSSKKLLLSDSGFYLCAWGLYEGYTFGSGTRLTVV.

The gene calls are TRBV19 and TRBJ1-5, with 7 positions matching TRBD1. The junction had 7 bases not matched to a gene; V was cut back by 0 bases and J by 2 bases. CDR1 and CDR2 from the germline V gene are LNHDA and SQIVND (reference sequence). CDR3 length equals 17 residues. As DNA, the CDR3 is TGTGCCAGTAGTATAGAGATTGGGACAGAAGGCAATCAGCCCCAGCATTTT. Amino acids: CASSIEIGTEGNQPQHF.

CDR3 nucleotides: TGTGCCAGCAGCCCCGATAAGGCCAACGTCCTGACTTTC. Its protein product is CASSPDKANVLTF. The genes are TRBV5-4 and TRBJ2-6; D gene unclear. This CDR3 comprises 13 residues. CDR1 and CDR2 (germline): SGHNT, YYREEE (reference sequence). V lost 4 bases and J lost 6, with 8 bases in between.

This chain links TRBV28 with TRBJ1-5; D unclear. Trimming removed 7 bases from V and 1 base from J, with 14 bases in between. This CDR3 contains 15 residues. Germline V gives CDR1 MDHEN, CDR2 SYDVKM. The CDR3 spells CASNSIAGSNQPQHF. CDR3 sequence (DNA): TGTGCCAGCAACTCTATCGCGGGGAGCAATCAGCCCCAGCATTTT.